This T cell receptor beta chain was sequenced in a study of CD8 T cells in ankylosing spondylitis. Library preparation for TCR beta used quantitative 5'-RACE with molecular barcodes. TCRdb analysed the 5' RACE reads with MiXCR anew, one entry per CDR3 protein. The table shows approximately 300,000 distinct CDR3 sequences, with 6.5% to 10% occurring only once. Per germline, CDR1 MNHEY and CDR2 SMNVEV (reference sequence). V was cut by 11 bases and J by 0 bases, with 14 bases left in between. The CDR3 has 15 residues. Note on this clonotype: Its target is unknown.

Findings and caveats of the study: Significant enrichment of disease-linked clones was reportedly seen in matched ankylosing spondylitis synovial fluid. Earlier authors reported some of these motif variants in reactive arthritis synovial fluid and blood. There was a TCR beta motif, made of 7 to 9 highly homologous variants, that appeared characteristic of ankylosing spondylitis blood.

This chain joins TRBV27 and TRBJ2-6; D gene uncertain. The specimen sequenced was blood, either unsorted or a sorted T cell fraction (not recorded which). The sequence derives from a male donor with ankylosing spondylitis. In nucleotides, the CDR3 is TGTGCCGCTGCTAGTTTCAGCTCTGGGGCCAACGTCCTGACTTTC. It translates to CAAASFSSGANVLTF.